Presented here are 15 T cell receptor beta chains from one specimen sequenced in a study of cytomegalovirus exposure and HLA in healthy donors. A multiplex PCR was run with 60 Vbeta primers and 13 Jbeta primers. Clones were sequenced by immunoSEQ multiplex PCR, and TCRdb holds only the in-frame ones, with some missing. This table holds around 220,000 clones, approximately 80% found once. Sequencing was carried out using PBMCs. These receptors came from a girl under 10 years old in good health and CMV-seronegative.

The CDR3 protein is CSVEGGLAGGIEQFF. The CDR3 nucleotides are TGCAGCGTTGAAGGGGGACTAGCGGGAGGTATTGAGCAGTTCTTC. The genes are TRBV29-1 and TRBJ2-1; 15 nucleotides line up with TRBD2. V lost 1 base and J lost 9; bases outside the gene matches: 4. Germline CDR1 SQVTM, CDR2 ANQGSEA. CDR3 length: 15 amino acids.

This clone was seen more than once but under ten times. The chain links TRBV12-5 to TRBJ2-3, with 8 bases matching TRBD1. J lost 3 bases, V lost 5 bases, and 7 bases had no gene match. This CDR3 has 15 amino acids. Germline V gene lookup returns CDR1 LGHNT and CDR2 FRNRAP. The CDR3 spells CASGRGQGETDTQYF. CDR3 coding DNA: TGTGCTAGTGGTAGAGGACAGGGAGAAACAGATACGCAGTATTTT.

The gene calls are TRBV19 and TRBJ2-6; 8 bases line up with TRBD1. With V trimmed by 3 bases and J by 4 bases, 11 bases remained unmatched. The germline V gene has CDR1 LNHDA and CDR2 SQIVND (reference sequence). This CDR3 contains 18 residues. The CDR3 sequence is CASSMETGQVLGANVLTF. CDR3 nucleotides: TGTGCCAGTAGTATGGAAACGGGACAGGTGCTCGGGGCCAACGTCCTGACTTTC.

In DNA, the CDR3 is TGTGCCAGCAGCTTAAACAGGGGCTATAATTCACCCCTCCACTTT. Encoded protein: CASSLNRGYNSPLHF. V is TRBV7-9 and J is TRBJ1-6; 7 bases agree with TRBD1. This CDR3 is 15 amino acids long. Germline V gene data show CDR1 as SEHNR and CDR2 as FQNEAQ (reference sequence). V gave up 2 bases and J gave up 3 bases; unmatched junction bases: 1.

The gene calls are TRBV14 and TRBJ2-5, with 7 bases fitting TRBD1. Per germline, CDR1 SGHDN and CDR2 FVKESK. Trimming cost V 0 bases and J 1 base; bases outside gene matches: 2. The CDR3 consists of 15 residues. The CDR3 here is CASSQDRGTQETQYF. CDR3 in DNA: TGTGCCAGCAGCCAAGACAGGGGGACCCAAGAGACCCAGTACTTC.

The chain employs TRBV6-1 and TRBJ1-3; D is uncertain. CDR1 and CDR2 (germline): MNHNS, SASEGT. Deletions cut 4 bases from V and 4 bases from J, with 5 bases between. This CDR3 is 12 amino acids long. CDR3 residues: CASSVKGNTIYF. In DNA form, the CDR3 reads TGTGCCAGCAGTGTTAAAGGAAACACCATATATTTT.

CDR3 residues: CASNVASGKETQYF. Here the CDR3 DNA reads TGTGCCAGCAATGTCGCTAGCGGGAAAGAGACCCAGTACTTC. V usage is TRBV6-1 and J usage is TRBJ2-5, with TRBD2 matching over 9 bases. The CDR3 has 14 amino acids. In germline, CDR1 is MNHNS, CDR2 SASEGT. V gave up 7 bases and J gave up 3 bases; unmatched junction bases: 6.

The chain uses TRBV10-3 and TRBJ1-2, with D unresolved. V lost 3 bases to trimming and J lost 5 bases, with 13 bases between them. CDR3 length: 14 residues. Germline V lookup: CDR1 ENHRY, CDR2 SYGVKD. The DNA of the CDR3 is TGTGCCATCAGTGACCCGAGGTTCGGGTATGGCTACACCTTC. It yields the protein CAISDPRFGYGYTF.

This chain connects TRBV4-1 to TRBJ2-7; perhaps TRBD2 as D (5 bases). The CDR3 totals 12 residues. From germline, CDR1 is MGHRA and CDR2 YSYEKL. V gave up 5 bases and J gave up 7 bases, with 12 bases separating them. This chain's CDR3 is CASSNMGGEQYF. CDR3 DNA: TGCGCCAGCAGCAACATGGGCGGGGAGCAGTACTTC.

The V gene is TRBV7-8, the J gene TRBJ2-7, with a tentative D call TRBD2 (6 bases). Germline V gene data show CDR1 as SGHVS and CDR2 as FQNEAQ. Trimming removed 1 base at V and 3 bases at J, with 13 bases between. This CDR3 is built from 15 residues. The CDR3 loop reads CASSLVVGRDYEQYF. The CDR3 DNA reads TGTGCCAGCAGCTTAGTAGTGGGGCGGGACTACGAGCAGTACTTC.

A few counts support this clone. The chain links TRBV4-2 to TRBJ1-2; D unresolved. The CDR3 has 14 residues. The germline gives CDR1 LGHNA, CDR2 YNFKEQ. Deletions cut 3 bases from V and 1 base from J, with 9 bases between. The CDR3: CASSQEESNYGYTF. CDR3 nucleotide sequence: TGTGCCAGCAGCCAGGAGGAGAGTAACTATGGCTACACCTTC.

CDR3 nucleotides: TGTGCCAGCAGCTCACAGGGTAGCAATCAGCCCCAGCATTTT. Amino acid sequence: CASSSQGSNQPQHF. The chain joins TRBV11-2 to TRBJ1-5, with D perhaps matching TRBD1 (6 bases). V dropped 4 bases and J dropped 0 bases, with 7 bases sitting between them. This CDR3 has 14 amino acids. The V gene's germline CDR1 is SGHAT and CDR2 FQNNGV.

CDR3: CASSWDIDRDREQETQYF. The DNA for the CDR3 is TGCGCCAGCAGCTGGGACATTGACCGGGACAGGGAGCAAGAGACCCAGTACTTC. V usage is TRBV5-1 and J usage is TRBJ2-5; 9 nucleotides agree with TRBD1. Germline lookup yields CDR1 SGHRS and CDR2 YFSETQ. This CDR3 comprises 18 residues. With V trimmed by 3 bases and J by 2 bases, 14 bases remained unmatched.

This chain connects TRBV7-9 to TRBJ2-2, with D possibly being TRBD2 (5 bases). The CDR3 runs 14 residues. The V gene's germline CDR1 is SEHNR and CDR2 FQNEAQ (reference sequence). V was cut by 4 bases and J by 7 bases, with 13 bases left in between. CDR3 in DNA: TGTGCCAGCAGCTCCATCCCAGCGGTCGGGGAGCTGTTTTTT. It encodes CASSSIPAVGELFF.

The chain has TRBV5-1 and TRBJ2-1; 8 nucleotides line up with TRBD2. The CDR3 runs to 16 residues. CDR1 and CDR2 (germline): SGHRS, YFSETQ. With V trimmed by 4 bases and J by 0 bases, 6 bases remained unmatched. CDR3 bases: TGCGCCAGCAGCGTTCACCTAGCGGGCTCCTACAATGAGCAGTTCTTC. This codes for CASSVHLAGSYNEQFF. Together with reference TRBV5-1 and TRBJ2-1, the CDR3 gives the full variable domain: KAGVTQTPRYLIKTRGQQVTLSCSPISGHRSVSWYQQTPGQGLQFLFEYFSETQRNKGNFPGRFSGRQFSNSRSEMNVSTLELGDSALYLCASSVHLAGSYNEQFFGPGTRLTVL.